This T cell receptor beta chain is from a study of T cells after posttransplantation cyclophosphamide. This clone appeared many times. The target antigen is unknown. The study's findings and limits: Tissue-infiltrating T cells from skin or gut overlapped little with blood T cells. Donor-recipient repertoire similarity was low at 1-2 months, rising over year one. Recipient CMV seropositivity and CMV reactivation strongly tracked TRB clonality.

This CDR3 region has 16 residues. V was pared by 3 bases and J by 4 bases, with 19 bases between. CDR1 is SGHRS, CDR2 YFSETQ, per germline. Cyclophosphamide on days +3 and +4 followed busulfan-fludarabine conditioning and a marrow graft. TCRdb's copy holds only in-frame clones and misses some; the assay was immunoSEQ multiplex PCR. The specimen has approximately 10,000 clones, none found just once. The source is a female patient in her 40s who received an allogeneic stem cell transplant from a related donor, was CMV-positive, and had no GVHD. The graft donor may have contributed some T cells. V is TRBV5-1 and J is TRBJ1-2, with a weak D call TRBD1 (5 bases). Source: PBMCs, taken after allogeneic stem cell transplant with posttransplant cyclophosphamide. CDR3 sequence: CASSSGGSGWIYGYTF. In DNA form, the CDR3 reads TGCGCCAGCAGCTCGGGGGGATCAGGGTGGATCTATGGCTACACCTTC.